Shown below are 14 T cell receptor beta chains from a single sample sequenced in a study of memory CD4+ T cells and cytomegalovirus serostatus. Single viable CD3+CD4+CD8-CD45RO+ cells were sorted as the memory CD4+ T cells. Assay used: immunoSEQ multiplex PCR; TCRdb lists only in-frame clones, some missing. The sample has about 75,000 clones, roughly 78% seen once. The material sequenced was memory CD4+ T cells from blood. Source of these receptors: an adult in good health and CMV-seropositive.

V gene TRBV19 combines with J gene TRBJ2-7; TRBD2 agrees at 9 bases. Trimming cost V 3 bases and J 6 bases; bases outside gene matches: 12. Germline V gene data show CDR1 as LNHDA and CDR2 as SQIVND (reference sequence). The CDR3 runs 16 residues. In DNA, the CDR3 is TGTGCCAGTAGTATCACCATCACTAGCGGGTGGAGCGAGCAGTACGTC. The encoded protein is CASSITITSGWSEQYV.

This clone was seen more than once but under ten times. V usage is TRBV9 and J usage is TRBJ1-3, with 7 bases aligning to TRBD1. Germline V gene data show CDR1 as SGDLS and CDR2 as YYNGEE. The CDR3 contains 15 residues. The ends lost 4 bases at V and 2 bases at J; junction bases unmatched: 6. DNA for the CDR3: TGTGCCAGCAGCACAGGGGACAGCGCTGGAAACACCATATATTTT. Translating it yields CASSTGDSAGNTIYF. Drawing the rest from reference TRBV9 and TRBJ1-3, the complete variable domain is DSGVTQTPKHLITATGQRVTLRCSPRSGDLSVYWYQQSLDQGLQFLIQYYNGEERAKGNILERFSAQQFPDLHSELNLSSLELGDSALYFCASSTGDSAGNTIYFGEGSWLTVV.

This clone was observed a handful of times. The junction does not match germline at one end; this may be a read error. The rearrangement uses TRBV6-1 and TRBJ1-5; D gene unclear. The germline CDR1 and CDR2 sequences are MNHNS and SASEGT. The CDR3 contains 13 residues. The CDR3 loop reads CASGDSRWEPQHF. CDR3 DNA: TGTGCCAGCGGTGATAGTCGATGGGAGCCCCAGCATTTT.

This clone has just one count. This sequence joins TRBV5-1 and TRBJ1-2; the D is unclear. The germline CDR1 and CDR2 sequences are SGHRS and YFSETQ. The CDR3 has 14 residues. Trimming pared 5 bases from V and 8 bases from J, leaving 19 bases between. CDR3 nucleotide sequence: TGCGCCAGCAGTCCCCGTGGTCGATTGGAGGGCTACACCTTC. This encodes CASSPRGRLEGYTF.

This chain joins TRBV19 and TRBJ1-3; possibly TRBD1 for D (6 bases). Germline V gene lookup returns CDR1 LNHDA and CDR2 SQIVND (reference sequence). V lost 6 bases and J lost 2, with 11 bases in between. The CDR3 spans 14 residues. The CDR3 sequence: CASSPGQPGNTIYF. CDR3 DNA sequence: TGTGCCAGTAGCCCTGGACAGCCTGGAAACACCATATATTTT.

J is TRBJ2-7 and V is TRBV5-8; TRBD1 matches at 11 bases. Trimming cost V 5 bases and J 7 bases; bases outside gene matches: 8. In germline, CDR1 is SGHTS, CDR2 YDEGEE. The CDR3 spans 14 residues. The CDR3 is CASSGDRGLDEQYF. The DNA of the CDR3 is TGTGCCAGCAGTGGGGACAGGGGGTTGGATGAGCAGTACTTC.

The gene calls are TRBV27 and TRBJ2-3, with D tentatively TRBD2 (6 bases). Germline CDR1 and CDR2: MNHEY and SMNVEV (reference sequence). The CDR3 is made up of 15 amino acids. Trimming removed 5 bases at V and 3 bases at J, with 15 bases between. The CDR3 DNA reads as TGTGCCAGCAGTAAATCGGGACTCCCAACAGATACGCAGTATTTT. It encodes CASSKSGLPTDTQYF.

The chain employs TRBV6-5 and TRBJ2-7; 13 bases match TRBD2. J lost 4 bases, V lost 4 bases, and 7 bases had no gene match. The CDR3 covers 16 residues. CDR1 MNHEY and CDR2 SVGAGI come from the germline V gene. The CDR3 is CASSSRLAGGLYEQYF. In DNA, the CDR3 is TGTGCCAGCAGTTCCCGACTAGCGGGGGGCCTTTACGAGCAGTACTTC.

The CDR3 spells CASSFSTYEQYF. DNA of the CDR3: TGTGCCAGTAGTTTCAGTACCTACGAGCAGTACTTC. The V gene is TRBV19, the J gene TRBJ2-7; D not certain. Germline V gene lookup returns CDR1 LNHDA and CDR2 SQIVND (reference sequence). Deletions cut 5 bases from V and 2 bases from J, with 7 bases between. The CDR3 is made up of 12 amino acids. The full variable domain, its missing parts supplied by reference TRBV19 and TRBJ2-7, is DGGITQSPKYLFRKEGQNVTLSCEQNLNHDAMYWYRQDPGQGLRLIYYSQIVNDFQKGDIAEGYSVSREKKESFPLTVTSAQKNPTAFYLCASSFSTYEQYFGPGTRLTVT.

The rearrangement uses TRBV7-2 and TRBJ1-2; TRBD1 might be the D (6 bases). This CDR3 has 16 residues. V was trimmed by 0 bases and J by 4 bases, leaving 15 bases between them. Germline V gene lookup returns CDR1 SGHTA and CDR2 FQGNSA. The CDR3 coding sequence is TGTGCCAGCAGCTTAGCGGGGGCCGGGTCGGCCTATGGCTACACCTTC. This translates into CASSLAGAGSAYGYTF.

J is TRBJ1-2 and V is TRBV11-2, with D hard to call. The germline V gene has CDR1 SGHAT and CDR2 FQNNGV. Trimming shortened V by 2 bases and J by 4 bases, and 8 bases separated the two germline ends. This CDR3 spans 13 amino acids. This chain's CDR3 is CASSLPGLYGYTF. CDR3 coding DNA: TGTGCCAGCAGCTTACCGGGTCTCTATGGCTACACCTTC.

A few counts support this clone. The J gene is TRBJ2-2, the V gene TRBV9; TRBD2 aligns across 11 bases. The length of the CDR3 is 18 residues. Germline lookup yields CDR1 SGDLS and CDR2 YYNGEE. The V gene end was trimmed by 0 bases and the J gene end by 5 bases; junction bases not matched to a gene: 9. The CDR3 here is CASSVVGAASGRTGELFF. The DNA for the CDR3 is TGTGCCAGCAGCGTAGTCGGGGCGGCTAGCGGGAGGACCGGGGAGCTGTTTTTT.

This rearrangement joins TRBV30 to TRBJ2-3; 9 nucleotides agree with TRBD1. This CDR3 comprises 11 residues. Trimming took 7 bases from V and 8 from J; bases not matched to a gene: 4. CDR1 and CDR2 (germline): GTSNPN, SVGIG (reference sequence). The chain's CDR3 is CAFMTGGTQYF. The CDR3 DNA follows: TGTGCCTTCATGACAGGGGGTACGCAGTATTTT.

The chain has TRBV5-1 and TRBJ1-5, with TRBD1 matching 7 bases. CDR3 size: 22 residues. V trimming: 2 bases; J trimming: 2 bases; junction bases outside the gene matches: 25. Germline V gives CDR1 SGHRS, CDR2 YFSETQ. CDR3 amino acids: CASSFKQGNSLRLLMCNQPQHF. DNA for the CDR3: TGCGCCAGCAGCTTCAAACAGGGGAATTCGCTCCGGCTGCTGATGTGCAATCAGCCCCAGCATTTT.